This TCR beta chain comes out of a study of technical replicates of blood from a handful of donors. This CDR3 region has 16 residues. Germline V gene lookup returns CDR1 LNHNV and CDR2 YYDKDF (reference sequence). V shed 2 bases, J shed 4 bases, and the junction held 9 bases outside the gene matches. The repertoire was sequenced with immunoSEQ multiplex PCR; TCRdb's copy has only in-frame clones and lacks some. The data show around 92,000 clones, approximately 94% seen once. This rearrangement joins TRBV15 to TRBJ2-7; the match to TRBD1 covers 9 bases. The origin of this receptor is a human donor in good health. Sequenced: T cells isolated from PBMCs. CDR3: CATSRFSDRGDYEQYF. The CDR3 bases are TGTGCCACCAGCAGATTCTCCGACAGGGGGGATTACGAGCAGTACTTC.